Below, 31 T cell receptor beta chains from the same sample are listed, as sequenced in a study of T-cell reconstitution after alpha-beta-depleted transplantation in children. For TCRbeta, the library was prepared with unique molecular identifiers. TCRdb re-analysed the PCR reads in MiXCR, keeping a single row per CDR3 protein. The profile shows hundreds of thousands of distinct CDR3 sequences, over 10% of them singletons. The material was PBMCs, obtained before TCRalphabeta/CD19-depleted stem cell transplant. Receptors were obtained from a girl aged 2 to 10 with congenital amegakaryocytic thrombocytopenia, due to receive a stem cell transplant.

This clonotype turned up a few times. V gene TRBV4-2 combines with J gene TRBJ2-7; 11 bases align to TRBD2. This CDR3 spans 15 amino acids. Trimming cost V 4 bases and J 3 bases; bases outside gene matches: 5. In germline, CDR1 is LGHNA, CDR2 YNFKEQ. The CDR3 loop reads CASSPLGLAGYEQYF. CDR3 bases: TGTGCCAGCAGCCCGTTAGGACTAGCGGGCTACGAGCAGTACTTC.

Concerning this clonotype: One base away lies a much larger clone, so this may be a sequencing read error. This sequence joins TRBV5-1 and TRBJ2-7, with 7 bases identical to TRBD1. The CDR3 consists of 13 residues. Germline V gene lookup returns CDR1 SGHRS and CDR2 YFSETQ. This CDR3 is CTSSSLTGHEQYF. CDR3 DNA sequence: TGCACCAGCAGCTCCCTGACAGGGCACGAGCAGTACTTC.

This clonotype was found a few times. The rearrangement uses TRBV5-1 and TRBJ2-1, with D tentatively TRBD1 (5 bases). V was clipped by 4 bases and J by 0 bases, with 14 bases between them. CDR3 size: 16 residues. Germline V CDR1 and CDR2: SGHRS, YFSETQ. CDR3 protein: CASSLIQGSSYNEQFF. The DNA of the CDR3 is TGCGCCAGCAGCCTCATTCAGGGCAGCTCCTACAATGAGCAGTTCTTC.

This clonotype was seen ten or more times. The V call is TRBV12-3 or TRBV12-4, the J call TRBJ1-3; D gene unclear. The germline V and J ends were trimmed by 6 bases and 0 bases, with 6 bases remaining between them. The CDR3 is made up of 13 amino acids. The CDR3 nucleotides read TGTGCCAGCAGCAACCACTCTGGAAACACCATATATTTT. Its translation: CASSNHSGNTIYF.

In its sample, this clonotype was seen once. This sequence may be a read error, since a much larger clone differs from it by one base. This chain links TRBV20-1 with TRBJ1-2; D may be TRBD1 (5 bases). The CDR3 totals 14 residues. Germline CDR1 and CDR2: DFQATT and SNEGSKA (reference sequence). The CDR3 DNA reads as TGCAGTGCTAGATCAATAACAAGCGGGTGGGGCTACCCCTTC. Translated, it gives CSARSITSGWGYPF.

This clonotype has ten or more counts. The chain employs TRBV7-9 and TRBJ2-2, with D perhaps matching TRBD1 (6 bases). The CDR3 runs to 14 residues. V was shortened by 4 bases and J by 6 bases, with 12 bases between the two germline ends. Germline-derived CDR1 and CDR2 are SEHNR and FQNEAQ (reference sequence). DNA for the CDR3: TGTGCCAGCAGCTCGGGACATGAATCCGGGGAGCTGTTTTTT. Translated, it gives CASSSGHESGELFF.

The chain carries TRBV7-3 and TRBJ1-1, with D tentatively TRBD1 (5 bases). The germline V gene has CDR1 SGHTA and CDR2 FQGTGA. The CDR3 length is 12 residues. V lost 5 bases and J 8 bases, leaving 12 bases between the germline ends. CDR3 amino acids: CASSLGRDEAFF. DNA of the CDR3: TGTGCCAGCAGCCTAGGACGGGACGAAGCTTTCTTT.

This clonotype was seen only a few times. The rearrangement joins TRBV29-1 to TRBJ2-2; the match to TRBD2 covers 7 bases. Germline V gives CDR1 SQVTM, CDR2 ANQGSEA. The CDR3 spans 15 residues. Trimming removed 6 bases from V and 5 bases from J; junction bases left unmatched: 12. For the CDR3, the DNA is TGCAGCGTCCTGGCGGGGGTCCTAAATACCGGGGAGCTGTTTTTT. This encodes CSVLAGVLNTGELFF.

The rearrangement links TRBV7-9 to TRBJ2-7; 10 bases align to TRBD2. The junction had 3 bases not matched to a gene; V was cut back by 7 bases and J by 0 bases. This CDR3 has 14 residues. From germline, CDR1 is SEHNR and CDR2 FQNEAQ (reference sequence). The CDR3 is CASTGTSDSYEQYF. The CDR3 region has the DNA TGTGCCAGCACCGGGACTAGCGACTCCTACGAGCAGTACTTC.

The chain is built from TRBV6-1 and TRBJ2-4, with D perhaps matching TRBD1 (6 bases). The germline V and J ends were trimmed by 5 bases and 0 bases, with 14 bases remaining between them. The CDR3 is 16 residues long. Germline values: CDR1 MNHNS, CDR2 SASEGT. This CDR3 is CASSPTGLVAKNIQYF. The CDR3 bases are TGTGCCAGCAGTCCCACAGGGCTCGTAGCCAAAAACATTCAGTACTTC.

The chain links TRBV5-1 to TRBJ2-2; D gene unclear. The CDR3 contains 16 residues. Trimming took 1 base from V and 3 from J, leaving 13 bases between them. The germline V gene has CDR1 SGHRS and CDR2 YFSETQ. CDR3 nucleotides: TGCGCCAGCAGCTTGCAGCAGAACGGGTACACCGGGGAGCTGTTTTTT. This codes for CASSLQQNGYTGELFF.

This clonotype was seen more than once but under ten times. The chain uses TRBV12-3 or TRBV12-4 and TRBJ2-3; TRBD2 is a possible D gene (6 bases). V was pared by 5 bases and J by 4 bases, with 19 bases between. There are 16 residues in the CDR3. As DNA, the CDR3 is TGTGCCAGCAGTCCCTCCGGCGGGATGGCGCCAGATACGCAGTATTTT. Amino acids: CASSPSGGMAPDTQYF.

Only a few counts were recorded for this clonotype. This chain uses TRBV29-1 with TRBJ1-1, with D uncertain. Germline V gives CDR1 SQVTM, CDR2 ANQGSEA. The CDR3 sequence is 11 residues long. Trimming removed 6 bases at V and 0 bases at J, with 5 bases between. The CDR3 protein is CSVNMNTEAFF. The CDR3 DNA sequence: TGCAGCGTAAACATGAACACTGAAGCTTTCTTT.

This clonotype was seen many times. CDR3 coding DNA: TGCGCCAGCAGCCCGGCGGGAGTAAGCACAGATACGCAGTATTTT. Amino acids: CASSPAGVSTDTQYF. The chain recombines TRBV5-1 with TRBJ2-3; TRBD2 aligns across 7 bases. With V trimmed by 4 bases and J by 0 bases, 5 bases remained unmatched. Germline CDR1 reads SGHRS; CDR2 reads YFSETQ. The CDR3 totals 15 residues.

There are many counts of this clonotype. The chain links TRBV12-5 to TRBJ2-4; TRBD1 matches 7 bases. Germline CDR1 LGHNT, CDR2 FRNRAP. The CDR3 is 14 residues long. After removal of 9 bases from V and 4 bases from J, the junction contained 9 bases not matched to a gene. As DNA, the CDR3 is TGTGCTAGCCAAACCACAGGGGAGAAAAACATTCAGTACTTC. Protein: CASQTTGEKNIQYF.

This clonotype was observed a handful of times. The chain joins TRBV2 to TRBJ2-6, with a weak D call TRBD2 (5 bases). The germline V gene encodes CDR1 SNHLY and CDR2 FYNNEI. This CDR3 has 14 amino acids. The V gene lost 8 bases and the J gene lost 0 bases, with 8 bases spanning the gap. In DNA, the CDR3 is TGTGCCAGCCCGGGGTCCTCTGGGGCCAACGTCCTGACTTTC. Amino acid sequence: CASPGSSGANVLTF.

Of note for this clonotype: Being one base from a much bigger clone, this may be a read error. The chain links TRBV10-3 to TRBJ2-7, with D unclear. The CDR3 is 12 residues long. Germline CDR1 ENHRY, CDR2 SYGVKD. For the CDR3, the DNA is TGTGCCATCAGAACTGACTCCTACGAGCAGGACTTC. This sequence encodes CAIRTDSYEQDF.

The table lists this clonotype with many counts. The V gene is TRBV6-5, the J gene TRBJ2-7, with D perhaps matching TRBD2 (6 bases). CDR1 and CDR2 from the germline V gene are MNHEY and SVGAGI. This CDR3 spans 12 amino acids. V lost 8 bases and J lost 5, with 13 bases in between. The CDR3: CASRNGGDEQYF. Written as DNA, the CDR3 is TGTGCCAGCCGAAACGGAGGGGACGAGCAGTACTTC.

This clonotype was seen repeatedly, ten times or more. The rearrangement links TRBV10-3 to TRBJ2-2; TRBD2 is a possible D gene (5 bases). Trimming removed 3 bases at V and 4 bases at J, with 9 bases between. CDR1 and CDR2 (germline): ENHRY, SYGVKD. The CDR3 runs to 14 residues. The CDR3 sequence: CAISDQDSTGELFF. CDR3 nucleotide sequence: TGTGCCATCAGTGATCAGGACTCCACCGGGGAGCTGTTTTTT.

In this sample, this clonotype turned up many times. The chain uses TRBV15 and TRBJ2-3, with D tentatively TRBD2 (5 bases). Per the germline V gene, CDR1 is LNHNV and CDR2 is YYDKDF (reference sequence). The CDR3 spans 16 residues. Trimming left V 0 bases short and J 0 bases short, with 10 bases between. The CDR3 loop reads CATSREPQRSTDTQYF. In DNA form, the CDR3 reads TGTGCCACCAGCAGAGAGCCCCAGCGGAGCACAGATACGCAGTATTTT.

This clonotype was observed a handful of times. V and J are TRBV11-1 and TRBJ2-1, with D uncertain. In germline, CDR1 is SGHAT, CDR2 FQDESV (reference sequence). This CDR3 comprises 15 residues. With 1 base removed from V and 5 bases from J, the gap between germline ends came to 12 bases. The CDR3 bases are TGTGCCAGCAGCTTAGTATTAATGTTCAACAATGAGCAGTTCTTC. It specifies CASSLVLMFNNEQFF. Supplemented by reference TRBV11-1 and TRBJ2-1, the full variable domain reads EAEVAQSPRYKITEKSQAVAFWCDPISGHATLYWYRQILGQGPELLVQFQDESVVDDSQLPKDRFSAERLKGVDSTLKIQPAELGDSAMYLCASSLVLMFNNEQFFGPGTRLTVL.

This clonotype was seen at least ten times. CDR3 in amino acids: CASSLLGSGTDTQYF. The CDR3 region has the DNA TGTGCCAGCAGTTTACTTGGATCGGGCACAGATACGCAGTATTTT. The chain is built from TRBV27 and TRBJ2-3; D not certain. Germline V CDR1 and CDR2: MNHEY, SMNVEV (reference sequence). The CDR3 length is 15 residues. V was pared by 2 bases and J by 1 base, with 10 bases between.

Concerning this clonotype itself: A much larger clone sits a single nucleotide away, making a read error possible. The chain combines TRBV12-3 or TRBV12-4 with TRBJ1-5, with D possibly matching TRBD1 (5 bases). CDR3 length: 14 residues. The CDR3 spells CASNKGTDMAPRHF. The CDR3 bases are TGTGCCAGCAACAAGGGGACGGACATGGCGCCCCGGCATTTT.

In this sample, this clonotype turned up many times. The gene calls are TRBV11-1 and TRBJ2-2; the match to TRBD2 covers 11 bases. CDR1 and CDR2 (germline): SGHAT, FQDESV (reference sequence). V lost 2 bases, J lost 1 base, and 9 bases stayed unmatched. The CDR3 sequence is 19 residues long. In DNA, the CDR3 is TGTGCCAGCAGCTTACCGGAGCGGGGACTAGCGGAGAACACCGGGGAGCTGTTTTTT. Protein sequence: CASSLPERGLAENTGELFF.

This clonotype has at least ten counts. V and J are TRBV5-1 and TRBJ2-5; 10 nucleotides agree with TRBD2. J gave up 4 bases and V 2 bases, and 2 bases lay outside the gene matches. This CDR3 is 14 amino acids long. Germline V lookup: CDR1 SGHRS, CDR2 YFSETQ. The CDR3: CASSLGLAAETQYF. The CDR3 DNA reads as TGCGCCAGCAGCTTAGGACTAGCGGCAGAGACCCAGTACTTC.

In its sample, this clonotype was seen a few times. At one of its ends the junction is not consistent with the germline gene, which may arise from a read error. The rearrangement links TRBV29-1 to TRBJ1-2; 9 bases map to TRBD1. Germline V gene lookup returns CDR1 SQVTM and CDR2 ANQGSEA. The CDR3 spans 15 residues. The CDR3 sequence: CSVPSRRTGVYGDTF. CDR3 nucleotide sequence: TGCAGCGTTCCAAGCCGACGGACAGGGGTCTATGGCGACACCTTC.

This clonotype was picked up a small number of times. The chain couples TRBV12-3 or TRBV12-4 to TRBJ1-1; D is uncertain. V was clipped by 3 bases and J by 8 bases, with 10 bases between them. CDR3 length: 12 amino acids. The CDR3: CASSFSGREAFF. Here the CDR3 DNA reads TGTGCCAGCAGTTTTTCCGGGAGAGAAGCTTTCTTT.

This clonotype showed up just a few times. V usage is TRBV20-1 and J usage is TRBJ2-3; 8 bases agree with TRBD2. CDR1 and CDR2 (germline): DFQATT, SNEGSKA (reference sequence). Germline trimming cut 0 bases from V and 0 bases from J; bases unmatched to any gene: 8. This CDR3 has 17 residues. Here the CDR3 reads CSARETRGLVSTDTQYF. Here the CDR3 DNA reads TGCAGTGCTAGAGAAACACGGGGACTAGTTAGCACAGATACGCAGTATTTT.

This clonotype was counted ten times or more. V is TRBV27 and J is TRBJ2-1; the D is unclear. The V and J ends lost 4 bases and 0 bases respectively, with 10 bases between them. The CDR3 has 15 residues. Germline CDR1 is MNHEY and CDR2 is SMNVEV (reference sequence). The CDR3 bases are TGTGCCAGCAGTTGGACCGGCAGCTCCTACAATGAGCAGTTCTTC. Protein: CASSWTGSSYNEQFF.

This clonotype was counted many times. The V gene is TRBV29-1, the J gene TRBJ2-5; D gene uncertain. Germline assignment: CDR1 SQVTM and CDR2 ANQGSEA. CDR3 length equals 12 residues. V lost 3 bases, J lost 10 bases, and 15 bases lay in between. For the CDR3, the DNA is TGCAGCGTTGAGGCCGGCGGAATGGACCAGTACTTC. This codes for CSVEAGGMDQYF.

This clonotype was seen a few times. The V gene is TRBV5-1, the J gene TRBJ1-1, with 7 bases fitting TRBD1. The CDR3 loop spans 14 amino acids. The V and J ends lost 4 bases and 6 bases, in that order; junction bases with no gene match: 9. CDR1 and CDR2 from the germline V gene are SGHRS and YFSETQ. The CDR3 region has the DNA TGCGCCAGCAGCGTCGGGACAGATCCCCCTGAAGCTTTCTTT. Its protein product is CASSVGTDPPEAFF.